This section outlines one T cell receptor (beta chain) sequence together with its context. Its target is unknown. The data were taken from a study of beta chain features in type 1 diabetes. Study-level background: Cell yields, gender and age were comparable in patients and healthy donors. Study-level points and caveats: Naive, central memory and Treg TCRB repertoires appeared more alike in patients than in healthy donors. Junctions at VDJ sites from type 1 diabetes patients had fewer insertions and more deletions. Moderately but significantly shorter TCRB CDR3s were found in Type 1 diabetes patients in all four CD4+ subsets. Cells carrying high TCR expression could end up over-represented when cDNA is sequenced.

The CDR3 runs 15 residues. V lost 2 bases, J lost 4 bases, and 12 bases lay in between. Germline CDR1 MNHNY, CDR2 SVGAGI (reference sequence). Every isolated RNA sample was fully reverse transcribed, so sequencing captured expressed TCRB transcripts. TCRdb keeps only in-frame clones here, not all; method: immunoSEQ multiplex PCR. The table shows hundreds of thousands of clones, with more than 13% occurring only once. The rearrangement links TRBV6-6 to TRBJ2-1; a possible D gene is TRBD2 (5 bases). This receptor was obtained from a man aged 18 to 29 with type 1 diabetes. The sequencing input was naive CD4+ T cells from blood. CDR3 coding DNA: TGTGCCAGCAGTTACGAAGCTAGCTGGTACAATGAGCAGTTCTTC. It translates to CASSYEASWYNEQFF.